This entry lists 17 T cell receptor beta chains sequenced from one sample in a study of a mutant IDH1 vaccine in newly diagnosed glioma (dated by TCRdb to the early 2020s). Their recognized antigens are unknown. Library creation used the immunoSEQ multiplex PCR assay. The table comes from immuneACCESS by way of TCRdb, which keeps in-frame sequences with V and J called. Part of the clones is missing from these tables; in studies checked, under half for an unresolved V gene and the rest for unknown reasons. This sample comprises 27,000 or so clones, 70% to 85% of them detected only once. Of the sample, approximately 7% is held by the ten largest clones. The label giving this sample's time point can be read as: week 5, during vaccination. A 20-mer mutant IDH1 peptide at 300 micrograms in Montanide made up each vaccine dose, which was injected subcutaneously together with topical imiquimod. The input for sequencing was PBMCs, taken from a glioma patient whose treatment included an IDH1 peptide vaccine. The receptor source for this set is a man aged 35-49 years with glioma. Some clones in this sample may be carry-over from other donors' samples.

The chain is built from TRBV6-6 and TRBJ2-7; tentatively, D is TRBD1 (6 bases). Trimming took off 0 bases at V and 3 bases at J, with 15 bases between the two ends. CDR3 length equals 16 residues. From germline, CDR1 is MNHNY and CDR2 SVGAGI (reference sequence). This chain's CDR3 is CASSYSGLRGGYEQYF. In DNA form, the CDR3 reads TGTGCCAGCAGTTACTCTGGCTTACGAGGGGGCTACGAGCAGTACTTC.

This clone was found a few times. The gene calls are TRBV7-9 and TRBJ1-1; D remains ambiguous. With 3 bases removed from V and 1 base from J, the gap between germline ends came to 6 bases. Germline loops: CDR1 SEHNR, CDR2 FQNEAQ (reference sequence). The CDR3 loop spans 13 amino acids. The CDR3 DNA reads TGTGCCAGCAGCTTTCATCAGAACACTGAAGCTTTCTTT. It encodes CASSFHQNTEAFF.

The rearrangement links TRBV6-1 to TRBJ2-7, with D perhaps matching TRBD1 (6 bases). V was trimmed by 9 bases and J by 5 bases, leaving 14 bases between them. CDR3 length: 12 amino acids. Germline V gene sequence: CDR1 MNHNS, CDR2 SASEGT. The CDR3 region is CASPGHLDEQYF. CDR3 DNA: TGTGCCAGTCCGGGACACCTCGACGAGCAGTACTTC.

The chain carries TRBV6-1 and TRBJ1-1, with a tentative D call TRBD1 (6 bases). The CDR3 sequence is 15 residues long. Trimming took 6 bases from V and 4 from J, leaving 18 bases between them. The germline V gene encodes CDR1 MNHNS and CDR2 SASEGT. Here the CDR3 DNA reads TGTGCCAGCAGCTCACGTCGGGGGGGGCCCACTGAAGCTTTCTTT. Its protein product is CASSSRRGGPTEAFF.

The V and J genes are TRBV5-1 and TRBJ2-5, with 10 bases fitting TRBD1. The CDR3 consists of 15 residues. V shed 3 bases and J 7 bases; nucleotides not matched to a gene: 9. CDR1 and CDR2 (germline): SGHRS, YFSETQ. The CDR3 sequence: CASSSWDRGSGTQYF. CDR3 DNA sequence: TGCGCCAGCAGCTCTTGGGACAGGGGCTCGGGGACCCAGTACTTC.

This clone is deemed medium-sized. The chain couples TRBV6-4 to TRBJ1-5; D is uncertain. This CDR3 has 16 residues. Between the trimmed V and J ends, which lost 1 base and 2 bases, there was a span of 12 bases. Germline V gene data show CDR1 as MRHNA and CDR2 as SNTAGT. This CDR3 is CASSDLSQERNQPQHF. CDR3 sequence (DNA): TGTGCCAGCAGTGACTTGTCGCAGGAACGCAATCAGCCCCAGCATTTT.

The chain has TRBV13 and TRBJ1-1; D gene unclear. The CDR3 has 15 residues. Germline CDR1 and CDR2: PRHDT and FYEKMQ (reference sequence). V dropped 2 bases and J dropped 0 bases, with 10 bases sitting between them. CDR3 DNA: TGTGCCAGCAGCTTACGAGGCTTTATGAACACTGAAGCTTTCTTT. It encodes CASSLRGFMNTEAFF. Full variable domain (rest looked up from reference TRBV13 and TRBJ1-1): AAGVIQSPRHLIKEKRETATLKCYPIPRHDTVYWYQQGPGQDPQFLISFYEKMQSDKGSIPDRFSAQQFSDYHSELNMSSLELGDSALYFCASSLRGFMNTEAFFGQGTRLTVV.

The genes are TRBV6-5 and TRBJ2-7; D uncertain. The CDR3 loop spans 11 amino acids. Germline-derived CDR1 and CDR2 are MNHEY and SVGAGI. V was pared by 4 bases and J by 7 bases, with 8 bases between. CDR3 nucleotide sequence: TGTGCCAGCAGTTGGGTGGGGGAGCAGTACTTC. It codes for CASSWVGEQYF.

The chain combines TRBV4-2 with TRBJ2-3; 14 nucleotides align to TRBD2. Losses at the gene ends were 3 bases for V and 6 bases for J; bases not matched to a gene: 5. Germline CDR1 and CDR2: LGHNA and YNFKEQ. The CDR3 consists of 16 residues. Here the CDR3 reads CASSQETSGGEDTQYF. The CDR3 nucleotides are TGTGCCAGCAGCCAGGAGACTAGCGGGGGGGAGGATACGCAGTATTTT.

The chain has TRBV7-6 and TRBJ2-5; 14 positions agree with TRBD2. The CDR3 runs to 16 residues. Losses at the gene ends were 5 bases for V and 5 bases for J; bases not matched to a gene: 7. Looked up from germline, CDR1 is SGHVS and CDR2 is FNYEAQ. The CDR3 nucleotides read TGTGCCAGCAGCCGACTAGCGGGGGGGCTTTTGGAGACCCAGTACTTC. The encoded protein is CASSRLAGGLLETQYF.

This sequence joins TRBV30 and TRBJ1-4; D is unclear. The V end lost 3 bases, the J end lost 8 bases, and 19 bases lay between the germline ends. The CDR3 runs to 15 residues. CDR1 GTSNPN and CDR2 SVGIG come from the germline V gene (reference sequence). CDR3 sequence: CAWRPPRMGSEKLFF. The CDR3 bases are TGTGCCTGGAGACCCCCAAGGATGGGGTCCGAAAAACTGTTTTTT.

This chain's CDR3 is CASSSQGNTEAFF. The CDR3 DNA is TGTGCCAGCAGCTCTCAGGGGAACACTGAAGCTTTCTTT. The genes are TRBV11-2 and TRBJ1-1, with a weak D call TRBD1 (5 bases). V lost 4 bases and J lost 1, with 7 bases in between. Germline V CDR1 and CDR2: SGHAT, FQNNGV. The CDR3 sequence is 13 residues long.

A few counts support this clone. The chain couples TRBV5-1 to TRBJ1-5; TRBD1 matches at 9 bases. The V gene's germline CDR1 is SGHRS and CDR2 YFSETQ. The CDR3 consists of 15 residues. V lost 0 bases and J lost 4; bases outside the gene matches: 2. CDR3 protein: CASSLGGTGNQPQHF. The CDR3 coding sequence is TGCGCCAGCAGCTTGGGAGGGACAGGGAATCAGCCCCAGCATTTT.

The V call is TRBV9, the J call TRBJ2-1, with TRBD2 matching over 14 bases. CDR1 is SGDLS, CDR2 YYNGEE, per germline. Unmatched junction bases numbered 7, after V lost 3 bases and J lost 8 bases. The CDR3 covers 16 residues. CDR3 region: CASSDGLAGGIYEQFF. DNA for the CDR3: TGTGCCAGCAGCGACGGACTAGCGGGGGGTATCTATGAGCAGTTCTTC.

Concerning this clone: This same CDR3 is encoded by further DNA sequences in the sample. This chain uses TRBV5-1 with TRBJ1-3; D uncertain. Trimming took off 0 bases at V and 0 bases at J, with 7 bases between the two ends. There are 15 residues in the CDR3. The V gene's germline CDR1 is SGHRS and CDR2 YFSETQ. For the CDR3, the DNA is TGCGCCAGCAGCTTGGCTGGGATCTCTGGAAACACCATATATTTT. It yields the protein CASSLAGISGNTIYF.

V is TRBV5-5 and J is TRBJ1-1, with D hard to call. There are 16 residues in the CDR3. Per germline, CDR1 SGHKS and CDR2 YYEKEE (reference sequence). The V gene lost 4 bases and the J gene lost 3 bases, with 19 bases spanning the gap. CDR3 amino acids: CASSPRPGYRDTEAFF. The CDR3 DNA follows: TGTGCCAGCAGCCCCCGGCCGGGGTATCGGGACACTGAAGCTTTCTTT.

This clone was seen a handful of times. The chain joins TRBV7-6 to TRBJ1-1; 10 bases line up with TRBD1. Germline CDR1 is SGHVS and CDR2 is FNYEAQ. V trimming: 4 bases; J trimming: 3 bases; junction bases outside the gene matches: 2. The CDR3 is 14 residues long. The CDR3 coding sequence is TGTGCCAGCAGCTCGGGACAGGGGCACACTGAAGCTTTCTTT. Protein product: CASSSGQGHTEAFF.